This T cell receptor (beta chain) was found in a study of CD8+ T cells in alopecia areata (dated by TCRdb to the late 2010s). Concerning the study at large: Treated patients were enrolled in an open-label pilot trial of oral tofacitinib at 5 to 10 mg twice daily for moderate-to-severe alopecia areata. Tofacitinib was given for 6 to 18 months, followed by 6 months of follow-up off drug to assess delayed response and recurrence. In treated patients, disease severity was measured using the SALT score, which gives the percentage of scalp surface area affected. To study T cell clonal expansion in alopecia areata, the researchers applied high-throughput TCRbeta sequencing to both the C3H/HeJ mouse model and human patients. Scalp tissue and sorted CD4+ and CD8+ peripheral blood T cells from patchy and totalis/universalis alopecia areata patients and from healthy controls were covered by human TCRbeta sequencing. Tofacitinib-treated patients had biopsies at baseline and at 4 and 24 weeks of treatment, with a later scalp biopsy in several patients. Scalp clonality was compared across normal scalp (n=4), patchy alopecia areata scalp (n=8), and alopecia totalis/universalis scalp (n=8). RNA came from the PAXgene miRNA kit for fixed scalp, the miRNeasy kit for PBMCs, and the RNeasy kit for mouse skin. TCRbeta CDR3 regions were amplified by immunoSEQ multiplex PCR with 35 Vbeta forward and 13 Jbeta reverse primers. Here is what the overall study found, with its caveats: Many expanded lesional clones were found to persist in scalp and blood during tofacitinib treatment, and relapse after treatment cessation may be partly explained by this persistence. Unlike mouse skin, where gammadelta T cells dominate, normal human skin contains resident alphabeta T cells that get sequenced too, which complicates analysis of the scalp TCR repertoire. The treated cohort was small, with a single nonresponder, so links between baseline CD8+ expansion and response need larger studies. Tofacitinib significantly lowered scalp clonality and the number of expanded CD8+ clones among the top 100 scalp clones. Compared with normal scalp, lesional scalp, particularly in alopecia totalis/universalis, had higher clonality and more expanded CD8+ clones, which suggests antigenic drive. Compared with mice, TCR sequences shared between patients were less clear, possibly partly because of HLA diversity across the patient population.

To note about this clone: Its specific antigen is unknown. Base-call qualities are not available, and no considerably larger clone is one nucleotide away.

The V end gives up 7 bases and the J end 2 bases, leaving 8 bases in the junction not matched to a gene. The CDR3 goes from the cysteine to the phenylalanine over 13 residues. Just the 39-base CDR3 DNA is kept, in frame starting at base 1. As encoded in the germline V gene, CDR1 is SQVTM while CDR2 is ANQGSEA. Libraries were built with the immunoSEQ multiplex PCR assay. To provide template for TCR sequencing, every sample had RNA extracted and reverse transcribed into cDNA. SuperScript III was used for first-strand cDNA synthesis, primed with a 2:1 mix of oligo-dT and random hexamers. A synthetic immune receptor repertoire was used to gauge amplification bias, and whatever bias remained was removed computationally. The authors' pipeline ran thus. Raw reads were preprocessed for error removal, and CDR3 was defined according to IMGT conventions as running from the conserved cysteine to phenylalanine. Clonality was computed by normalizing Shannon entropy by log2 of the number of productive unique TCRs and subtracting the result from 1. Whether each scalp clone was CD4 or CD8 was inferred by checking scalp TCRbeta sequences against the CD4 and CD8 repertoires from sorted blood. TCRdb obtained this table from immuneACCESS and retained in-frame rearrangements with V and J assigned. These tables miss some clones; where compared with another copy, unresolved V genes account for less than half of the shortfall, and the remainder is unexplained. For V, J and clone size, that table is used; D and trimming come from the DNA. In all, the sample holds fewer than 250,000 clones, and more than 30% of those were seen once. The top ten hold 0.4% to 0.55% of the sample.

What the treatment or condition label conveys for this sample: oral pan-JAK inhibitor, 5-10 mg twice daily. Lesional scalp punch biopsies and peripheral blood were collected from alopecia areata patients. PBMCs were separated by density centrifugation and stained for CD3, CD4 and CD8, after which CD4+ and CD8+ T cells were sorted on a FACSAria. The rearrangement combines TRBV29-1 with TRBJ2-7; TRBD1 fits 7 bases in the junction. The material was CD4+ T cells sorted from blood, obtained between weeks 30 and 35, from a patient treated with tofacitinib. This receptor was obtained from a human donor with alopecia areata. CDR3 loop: CSATGTEAYEQYF. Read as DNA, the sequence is TGCAGCGCTACCGGGACAGAGGCCTACGAGCAGTACTTC.